The clone carrying this T cell receptor beta chain appeared once. Its cognate antigen is unknown. Sequencing was performed with immunoSEQ multiplex PCR; in TCRdb, only in-frame clones are kept and a portion is missing. Among about 80,000 clones listed, around 93% were seen once. V was shortened by 5 bases and J by 6 bases, with 10 bases between the two germline ends. Germline lookup yields CDR1 PRHDT and CDR2 FYEKMQ (reference sequence). The CDR3 totals 12 residues. The data were obtained in a study of OX40 agonist ivuxolimab in advanced cancers. Points from the study as a whole: Part of the nonresponder group also had normalized T-cell clonal expansion that was low. Researchers report that CD8+ T cells had, on average, more expanded clones than CD4+.

The rearrangement uses TRBV13 and TRBJ1-2; D perhaps matches TRBD1 (6 bases). This specimen consisted of CD4+ or CD8+ T cells sorted from blood, obtained in a trial of the OX40 agonist ivuxolimab. This clonotype was obtained from an adult with an advanced solid tumor such as melanoma, head and neck, liver or kidney cancer. The CDR3 DNA reads as TGTGCCAGCAGCGCGCAGGGGAATGGCTACACCTTC. Its protein product is CASSAQGNGYTF.